The table lists the clone carrying this T cell receptor beta chain with a few counts. No antigen is known for it. A NOSPECS grade of at least 4, a Clinical Activity Score of at least 3 and duration under 3 months were recorded in ophthalmopathy patients. Fresh peripheral blood, around 9.2 ml of it, supplied the PBMCs. It was RNA transcripts that yielded the amplified TCR beta CDR3 regions. A first-round RT-PCR of the TCR CDR3 used the HTBI primer set. TCRdb reanalysed the multiplex PCR reads using MiXCR and keeps one entry per CDR3 protein. This table has approximately 490,000 distinct CDR3 sequences, 20% to 25% appearing once. The data were taken from a study of T cells in Graves' hyperthyroidism and ophthalmopathy. Study-level findings and limits: Ophthalmopathy was distinguished from stable hyperthyroidism by 13 V-J signatures.

Germline values: CDR1 SEHNR, CDR2 FQNEAQ (reference sequence). With V trimmed by 3 bases and J by 3 bases, 2 bases remained unmatched. This CDR3 has 14 amino acids. The chain couples TRBV7-9 to TRBJ2-7; 10 bases fit TRBD2. Sample: blood. This clonotype was obtained from an older woman with Graves' ophthalmopathy. The DNA for the CDR3 is TGTGCCAGCAGCTTCCTAGCGGGAGACTACGAGCAGTACTTC. This translates into CASSFLAGDYEQYF.